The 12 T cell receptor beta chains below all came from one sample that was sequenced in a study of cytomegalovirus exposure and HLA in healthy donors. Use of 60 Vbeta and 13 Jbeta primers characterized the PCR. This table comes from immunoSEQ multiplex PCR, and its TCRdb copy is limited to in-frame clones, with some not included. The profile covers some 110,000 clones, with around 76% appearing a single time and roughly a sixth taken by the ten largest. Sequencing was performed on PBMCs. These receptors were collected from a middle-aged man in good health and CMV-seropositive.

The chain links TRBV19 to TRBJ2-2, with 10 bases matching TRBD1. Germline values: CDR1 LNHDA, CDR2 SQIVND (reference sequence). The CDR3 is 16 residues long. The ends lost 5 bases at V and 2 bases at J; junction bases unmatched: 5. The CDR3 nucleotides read TGTGCCAGTAGTGGCCGGGACAGGGGAAACACCGGGGAGCTGTTTTTT. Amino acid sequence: CASSGRDRGNTGELFF.

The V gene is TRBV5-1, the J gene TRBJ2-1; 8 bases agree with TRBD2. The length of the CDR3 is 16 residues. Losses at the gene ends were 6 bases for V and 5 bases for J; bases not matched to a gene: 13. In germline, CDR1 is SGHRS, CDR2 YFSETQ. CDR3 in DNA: TGCGCCAGCATCCTTCAACCCGGGACTAGAGACAATGAGCAGTTCTTC. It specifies CASILQPGTRDNEQFF.

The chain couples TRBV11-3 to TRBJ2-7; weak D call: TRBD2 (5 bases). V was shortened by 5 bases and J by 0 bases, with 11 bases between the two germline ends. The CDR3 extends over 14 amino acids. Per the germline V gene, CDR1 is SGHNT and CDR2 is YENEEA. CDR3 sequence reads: CASSRLQSSYEQYF. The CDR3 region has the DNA TGTGCCAGCAGCCGACTACAGAGCTCCTACGAGCAGTACTTC.

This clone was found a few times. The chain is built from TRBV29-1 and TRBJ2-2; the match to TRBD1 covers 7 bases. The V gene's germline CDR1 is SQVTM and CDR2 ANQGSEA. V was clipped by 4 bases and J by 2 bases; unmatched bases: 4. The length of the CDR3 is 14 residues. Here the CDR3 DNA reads TGCAGCGTTGTTACAGGGGTTAACACCGGGGAGCTGTTTTTT. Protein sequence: CSVVTGVNTGELFF.

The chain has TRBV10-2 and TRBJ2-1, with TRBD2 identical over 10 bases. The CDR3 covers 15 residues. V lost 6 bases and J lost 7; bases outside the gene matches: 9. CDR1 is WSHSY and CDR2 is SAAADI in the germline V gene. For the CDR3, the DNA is TGCGCCAGCAGCCCTCAGCTAGCGGGGGTTAATGAGCAGTTCTTC. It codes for CASSPQLAGVNEQFF.

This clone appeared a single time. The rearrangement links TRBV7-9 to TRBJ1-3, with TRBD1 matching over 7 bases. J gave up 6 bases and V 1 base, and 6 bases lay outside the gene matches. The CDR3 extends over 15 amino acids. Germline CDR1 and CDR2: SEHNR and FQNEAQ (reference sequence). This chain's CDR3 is CASSLGQGRLNTIYF. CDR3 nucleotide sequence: TGTGCCAGCAGCTTAGGACAGGGCAGGTTAAACACCATATATTTT.

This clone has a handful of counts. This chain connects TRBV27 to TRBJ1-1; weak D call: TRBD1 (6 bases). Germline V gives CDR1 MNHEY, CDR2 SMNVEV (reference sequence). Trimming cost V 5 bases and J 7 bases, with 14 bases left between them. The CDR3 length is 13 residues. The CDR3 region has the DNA TGTGCCAGCAGTGATTTACAGGGCGATGAAGCTTTCTTT. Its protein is CASSDLQGDEAFF.

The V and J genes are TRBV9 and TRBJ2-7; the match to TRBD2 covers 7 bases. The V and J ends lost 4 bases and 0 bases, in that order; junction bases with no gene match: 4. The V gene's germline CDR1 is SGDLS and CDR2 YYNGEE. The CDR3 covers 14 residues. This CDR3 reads CASSIGGSSYEQYF. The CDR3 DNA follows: TGTGCCAGCAGCATCGGGGGGAGCTCCTACGAGCAGTACTTC.

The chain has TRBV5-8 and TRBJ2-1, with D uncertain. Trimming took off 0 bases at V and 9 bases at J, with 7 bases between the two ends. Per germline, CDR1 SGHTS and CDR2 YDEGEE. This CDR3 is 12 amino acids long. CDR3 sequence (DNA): TGTGCCAGCAGCTTGGGACGGAGTGAGCAGTTCTTC. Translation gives CASSLGRSEQFF.

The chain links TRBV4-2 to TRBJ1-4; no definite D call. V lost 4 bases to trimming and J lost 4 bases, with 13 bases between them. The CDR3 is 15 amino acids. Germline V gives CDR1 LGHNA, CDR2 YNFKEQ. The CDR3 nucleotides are TGTGCCAGCAGCCCAGCGCCGGGGAATAATGAAAAACTGTTTTTT. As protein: CASSPAPGNNEKLFF.

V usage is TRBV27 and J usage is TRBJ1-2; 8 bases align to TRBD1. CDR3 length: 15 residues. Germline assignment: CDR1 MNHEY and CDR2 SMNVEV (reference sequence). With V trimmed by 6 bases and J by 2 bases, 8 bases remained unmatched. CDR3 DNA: TGTGCCAGCAGCCGAGACAGGGGCCCAAACTATGGCTACACCTTC. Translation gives CASSRDRGPNYGYTF.

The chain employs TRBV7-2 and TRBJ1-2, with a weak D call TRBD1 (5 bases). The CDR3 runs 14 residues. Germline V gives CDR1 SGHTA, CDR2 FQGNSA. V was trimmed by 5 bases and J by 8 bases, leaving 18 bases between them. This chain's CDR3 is CASSRGATVRGYTF. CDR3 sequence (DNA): TGTGCCAGCAGCAGGGGTGCAACGGTACGGGGCTACACCTTC.